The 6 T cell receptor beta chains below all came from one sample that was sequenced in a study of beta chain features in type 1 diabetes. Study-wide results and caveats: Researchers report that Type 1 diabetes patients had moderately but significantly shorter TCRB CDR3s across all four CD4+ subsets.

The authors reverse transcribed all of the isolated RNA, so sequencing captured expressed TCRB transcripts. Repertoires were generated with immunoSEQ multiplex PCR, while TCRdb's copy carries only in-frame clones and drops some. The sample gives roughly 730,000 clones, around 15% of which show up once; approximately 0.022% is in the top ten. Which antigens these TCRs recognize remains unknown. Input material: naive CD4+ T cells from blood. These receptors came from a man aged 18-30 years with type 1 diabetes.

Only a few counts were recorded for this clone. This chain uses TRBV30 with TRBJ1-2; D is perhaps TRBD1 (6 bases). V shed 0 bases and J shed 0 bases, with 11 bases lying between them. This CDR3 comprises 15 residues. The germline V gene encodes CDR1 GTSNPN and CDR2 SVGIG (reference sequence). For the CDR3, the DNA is TGTGCCTGGAGTGTACGACAGGCCTCTAACTATGGCTACACCTTC. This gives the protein CAWSVRQASNYGYTF. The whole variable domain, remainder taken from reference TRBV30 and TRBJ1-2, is SQTIHQWPATLVQPVGSPLSLECTVEGTSNPNLYWYRQAAGRGLQLLFYSVGIGQISSEVPQNLSASRPQDRQFILSSKKLLLSDSGFYLCAWSVRQASNYGYTFGSGTRLTVV.

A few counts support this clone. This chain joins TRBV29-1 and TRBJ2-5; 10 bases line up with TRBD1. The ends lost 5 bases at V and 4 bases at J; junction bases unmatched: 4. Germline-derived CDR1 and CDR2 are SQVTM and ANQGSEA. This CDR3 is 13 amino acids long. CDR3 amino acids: CSVRTGGGETQYF. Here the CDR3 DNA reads TGCAGCGTTCGGACAGGGGGAGGAGAGACCCAGTACTTC.

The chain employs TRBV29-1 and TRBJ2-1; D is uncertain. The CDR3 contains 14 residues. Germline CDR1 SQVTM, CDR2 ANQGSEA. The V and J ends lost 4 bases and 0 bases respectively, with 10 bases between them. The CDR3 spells CSVGPVLSYNEQFF. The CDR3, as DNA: TGCAGCGTTGGGCCGGTACTCTCCTACAATGAGCAGTTCTTC.

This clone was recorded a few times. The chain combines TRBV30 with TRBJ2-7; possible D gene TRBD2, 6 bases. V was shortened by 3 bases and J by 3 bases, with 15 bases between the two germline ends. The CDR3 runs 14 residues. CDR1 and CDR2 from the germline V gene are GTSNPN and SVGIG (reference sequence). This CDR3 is CAWSLLAGFYEQYF. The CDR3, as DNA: TGTGCCTGGAGCCTATTGGCGGGGTTCTACGAGCAGTACTTC.

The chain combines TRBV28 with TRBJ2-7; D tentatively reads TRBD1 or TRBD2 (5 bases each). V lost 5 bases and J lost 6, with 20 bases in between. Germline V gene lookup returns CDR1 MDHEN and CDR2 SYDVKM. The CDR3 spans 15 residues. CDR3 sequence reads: CASSTPGATVAEQYF. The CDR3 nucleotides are TGTGCCAGCAGTACTCCCGGGGCCACGGTTGCCGAGCAGTACTTC.

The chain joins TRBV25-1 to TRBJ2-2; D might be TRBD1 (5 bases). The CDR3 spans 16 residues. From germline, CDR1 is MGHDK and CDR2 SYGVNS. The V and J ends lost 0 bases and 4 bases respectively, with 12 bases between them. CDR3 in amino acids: CASSEYEGEGTGELFF. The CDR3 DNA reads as TGTGCCAGCAGTGAATACGAAGGGGAAGGCACCGGGGAGCTGTTTTTT.